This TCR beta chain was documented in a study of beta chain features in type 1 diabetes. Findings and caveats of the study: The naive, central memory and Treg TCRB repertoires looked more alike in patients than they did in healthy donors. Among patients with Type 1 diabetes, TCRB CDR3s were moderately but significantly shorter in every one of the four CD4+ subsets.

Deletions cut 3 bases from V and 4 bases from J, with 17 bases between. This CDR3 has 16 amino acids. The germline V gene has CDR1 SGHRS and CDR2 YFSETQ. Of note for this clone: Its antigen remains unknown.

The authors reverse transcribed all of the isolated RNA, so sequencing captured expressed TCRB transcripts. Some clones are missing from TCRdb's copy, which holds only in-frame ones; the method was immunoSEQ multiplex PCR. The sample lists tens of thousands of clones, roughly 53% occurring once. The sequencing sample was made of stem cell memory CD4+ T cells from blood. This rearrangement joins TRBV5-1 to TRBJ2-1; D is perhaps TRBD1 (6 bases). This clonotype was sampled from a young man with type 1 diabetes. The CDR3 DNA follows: TGCGCCAGCAGCTCAAACGCAGGGGATACTTACAATGAGCAGTTCTTC. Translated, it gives CASSSNAGDTYNEQFF.